Listed here are 25 T cell receptor beta chains from one sample, sequenced in a study of T cells in Graves' hyperthyroidism and ophthalmopathy. Regions amplified from RNA transcripts were the TCR beta CDR3 regions. Primed by the HTBI set, a first-round RT-PCR was run on the TCR CDR3. TCRdb re-derived calls from the multiplex PCR reads in MiXCR, one entry per CDR3 protein. Found here are about 720,000 distinct CDR3 sequences, roughly 20% of them singletons; the top ten hold roughly 17%. Input material: blood. These receptors all stem from a woman between 45 and 65 years old with Graves' hyperthyroidism that later progressed to Graves' ophthalmopathy.

The gene calls are TRBV9 and TRBJ1-2, with D uncertain. Looked up from germline, CDR1 is SGDLS and CDR2 is YYNGEE. The CDR3 loop spans 14 amino acids. V lost 4 bases to trimming and J lost 5 bases, with 15 bases between them. The CDR3, as DNA: TGTGCCAGCAGCATTGGCGGGCAGGAGTATGGCTACACCTTC. This gives the protein CASSIGGQEYGYTF.

The chain has TRBV5-1 and TRBJ2-1; 8 positions match TRBD2. Germline V gives CDR1 SGHRS, CDR2 YFSETQ. This CDR3 spans 15 amino acids. Unmatched junction bases numbered 6, after V lost 3 bases and J lost 4 bases. The CDR3 sequence is CASSSSGGQYNEQFF. The CDR3 region has the DNA TGCGCCAGCAGCTCGAGCGGGGGCCAGTACAATGAGCAGTTCTTC.

The table lists this clonotype with a few counts. The chain employs TRBV27 and TRBJ2-5, with 10 bases matching TRBD1. The V gene's germline CDR1 is MNHEY and CDR2 SMNVEV (reference sequence). With 9 bases clipped from V and 5 bases from J, the junction kept 9 bases outside the gene matches. The CDR3 runs 14 residues. CDR3 protein: CASMVDRGHETQYF. The CDR3 nucleotides are TGTGCCAGTATGGTAGACAGGGGGCATGAGACCCAGTACTTC.

This clonotype turned up a few times. A single base separates this from a much larger clone, so it may be a read error. The chain links TRBV12-3 or TRBV12-4 to TRBJ1-1, with D possibly matching TRBD1 (5 bases). The CDR3 consists of 15 residues. V dropped 7 bases and J dropped 1 base, with 16 bases sitting between them. The CDR3 sequence is CASTLGGRRNTEAFF. In nucleotides, the CDR3 is TGTGCCAGCACCCTGGGGGGACGCCGGAACACTGAAGCTTTCTTT.

The chain carries TRBV6-1 and TRBJ1-6; 7 bases are a match to TRBD1. CDR1 is MNHNS and CDR2 is SASEGT in the germline V gene. J gave up 7 bases and V 10 bases, and 7 bases lay outside the gene matches. This CDR3 contains 13 residues. The CDR3 region has the DNA TGTGCCATCTTAGGGGGCGCGAATTCACCCCTCCACTTT. Encoded protein: CAILGGANSPLHF.

CDR3 bases: TGTGCCAGCAGCCCGCCCGCGGAGGGGGCACCCCTCCACTTT. Translated, it gives CASSPPAEGAPLHF. This chain links TRBV5-5 with TRBJ1-6, with D maybe TRBD1 (6 bases). V was trimmed by 4 bases and J by 11 bases, leaving 16 bases between them. The germline V gene encodes CDR1 SGHKS and CDR2 YYEKEE (reference sequence). This CDR3 comprises 14 residues.

This clonotype was recorded a few times. The CDR3 here is CASSFYGGGETQYF. The CDR3 DNA reads TGTGCCAGCAGCTTTTACGGGGGGGGAGAGACCCAGTACTTC. The J gene is TRBJ2-5, the V gene TRBV5-4, with 8 bases lining up with TRBD2. Germline CDR1 and CDR2: SGHNT and YYREEE (reference sequence). This CDR3 is 14 amino acids long. After removal of 2 bases from V and 4 bases from J, the junction contained 4 bases not matched to a gene.

This clonotype was found many times. The rearrangement uses TRBV2 and TRBJ1-2; D not resolved. The length of the CDR3 is 12 residues. Germline V gene data show CDR1 as SNHLY and CDR2 as FYNNEI. V was pared by 9 bases and J by 8 bases, with 16 bases between. The CDR3 DNA reads as TGTGCCAGATTACAGCCGCTTTTCGGCTACACCTTC. Translating it yields CARLQPLFGYTF. Together with reference TRBV2 and TRBJ1-2, the CDR3 gives the full variable domain: EPEVTQTPSHQVTQMGQEVILRCVPISNHLYFYWYRQILGQKVEFLVSFYNNEISEKSEIFDDQFSVERPDGSNFTLKIRSTKLEDSAMYFCARLQPLFGYTFGSGTRLTVV.

Many counts were recorded for this clonotype. The chain recombines TRBV11-3 with TRBJ2-5; D is undetermined. The length of the CDR3 is 14 residues. The ends were cut back, 1 base at V and 5 bases at J, with 11 bases in the middle. CDR1 SGHNT and CDR2 YENEEA come from the germline V gene. The chain's CDR3 is CASSLGLTAETQYF. Here the CDR3 DNA reads TGTGCCAGCAGCTTAGGTCTCACGGCGGAGACCCAGTACTTC.

The table lists this clonotype with many counts. The rearrangement joins TRBV20-1 to TRBJ2-3, with TRBD2 as a possible D gene (5 bases). This CDR3 spans 14 amino acids. V was shortened by 1 base and J by 5 bases, with 13 bases between the two germline ends. Germline V CDR1 and CDR2: DFQATT, SNEGSKA (reference sequence). Here the CDR3 reads CSARAIGVGDTQYF. In nucleotides, the CDR3 is TGCAGTGCTAGAGCGATCGGGGTGGGAGATACGCAGTATTTT.

The chain combines TRBV30 with TRBJ1-1; maybe TRBD1 (5 bases). V shed 0 bases and J shed 6 bases, with 14 bases lying between them. The CDR3 has 14 amino acids. CDR1 GTSNPN and CDR2 SVGIG come from the germline V gene (reference sequence). Here the CDR3 DNA reads TGTGCCTGGAGTGTCCAGGGAAAGGGCGCTGAAGCTTTCTTT. This codes for CAWSVQGKGAEAFF.

About this clonotype: One base away lies a much larger clone, so this may be a sequencing read error. The chain recombines TRBV18 with TRBJ1-2, with 7 bases lining up with TRBD1. The junction had 3 bases not matched to a gene; V was cut back by 1 base and J by 4 bases. The germline V gene has CDR1 KGHSH and CDR2 LQKENI. This CDR3 region has 14 residues. The CDR3 reads CASSPLGQSYGYTF. The CDR3 region has the DNA TGTGCCAGCTCACCACTGGGACAGAGCTATGGCTACACCTTC.

This clonotype appeared many times. The rearrangement links TRBV3-1 to TRBJ2-7; D unresolved. The CDR3 sequence is 14 residues long. Trimming left V 1 base short and J 3 bases short, with 10 bases between. Germline V lookup: CDR1 LGHDT, CDR2 YNNKEL (reference sequence). CDR3 nucleotides: TGTGCCAGCAGCCAAGGGACCGGTTTCTACGAGCAGTACTTC. Protein product: CASSQGTGFYEQYF.

This clonotype was seen only a few times. The genes are TRBV19 and TRBJ2-7, with 10 bases identical to TRBD1. CDR1 LNHDA and CDR2 SQIVND come from the germline V gene (reference sequence). The CDR3 has 17 amino acids. V gave up 3 bases and J gave up 0 bases; unmatched junction bases: 8. Here the CDR3 DNA reads TGTGCCAGTAGTATCGGGACCGGGACAGGGGTCTCCTACGAGCAGTACTTC. Translating gives CASSIGTGTGVSYEQYF.

This clonotype was observed many times. The V gene is TRBV12-3 or TRBV12-4, the J gene TRBJ1-1, with D hard to call. V shed 3 bases and J shed 0 bases, with 8 bases lying between them. This CDR3 comprises 14 residues. CDR3 coding DNA: TGTGCCAGCAGTTTTACTGGGGTGAACACTGAAGCTTTCTTT. This gives the protein CASSFTGVNTEAFF.

The J gene is TRBJ1-4, the V gene TRBV12-3 or TRBV12-4; 8 bases fit TRBD1. CDR3 length: 14 residues. With 6 bases clipped from V and 10 bases from J, the junction kept 10 bases outside the gene matches. Written as DNA, the CDR3 is TGTGCCAGCAGGAGCAGACAGGGGAACGGAAAACTGTTTTTT. The encoded protein is CASRSRQGNGKLFF.

Many counts were recorded for this clonotype. J is TRBJ2-5 and V is TRBV3-1; D remains ambiguous. This CDR3 is 14 amino acids long. Germline CDR1 LGHDT, CDR2 YNNKEL (reference sequence). The V end lost 0 bases, the J end lost 5 bases, and 10 bases lay between the germline ends. CDR3 amino acids: CASSQELAPETQYF. The CDR3 nucleotides read TGTGCCAGCAGCCAAGAGTTAGCACCGGAGACCCAGTACTTC.

The V call is TRBV6-2 or TRBV6-3, the J call TRBJ2-7; 14 nucleotides align to TRBD2. V dropped 4 bases and J dropped 0; count of bases not matched to a gene: 5. This CDR3 comprises 17 residues. The V gene's germline CDR1 is MNHEY and CDR2 SVGEGT. CDR3 sequence: CASSFAGLAGDSYEQYF. DNA for the CDR3: TGTGCCAGCAGTTTCGCGGGACTAGCGGGGGACTCCTACGAGCAGTACTTC.

This clonotype came up many times. This chain joins TRBV3-1 and TRBJ2-3, with D hard to call. V was cut by 0 bases and J by 2 bases, with 12 bases left in between. From germline, CDR1 is LGHDT and CDR2 YNNKEL (reference sequence). The CDR3 consists of 16 residues. CDR3 amino acids: CASSQDKDPITDTQYF. The CDR3 DNA sequence: TGTGCCAGCAGCCAAGATAAGGACCCGATCACAGATACGCAGTATTTT.

This clonotype appeared many times. The gene calls are TRBV5-6 and TRBJ2-2; tentatively, D is TRBD1 (5 bases). Trimming took 1 base from V and 6 from J, leaving 10 bases between them. Germline V gene sequence: CDR1 SGHDT, CDR2 YYEEEE. The CDR3 runs to 14 residues. The CDR3 DNA reads as TGTGCCAGCAGCTTGCCCCAGGGCGCCGGGGAGCTGTTTTTT. It encodes CASSLPQGAGELFF.

In this sample, this clonotype turned up many times. The chain combines TRBV6-2 or TRBV6-3 with TRBJ1-2; D remains ambiguous. Germline values: CDR1 MNHEY, CDR2 SVGEGT. V gave up 3 bases and J gave up 4 bases, with 9 bases separating them. This CDR3 is built from 13 residues. CDR3 sequence reads: CASSYGQVYGYTF. Written as DNA, the CDR3 is TGTGCCAGCAGTTATGGCCAGGTCTATGGCTACACCTTC.

This clonotype was seen only a few times. V and J are TRBV7-9 and TRBJ1-2; D unclear. The germline V gene has CDR1 SEHNR and CDR2 FQNEAQ (reference sequence). CDR3 length: 12 residues. Between the trimmed V and J ends, which lost 3 bases and 7 bases, there was a span of 9 bases. CDR3 protein: CASSFGGVGYTF. CDR3 DNA: TGTGCCAGCAGCTTCGGCGGGGTTGGCTACACCTTC.

This clonotype was seen a few times. The rearrangement joins TRBV12-3 or TRBV12-4 to TRBJ2-2; tentative D call: TRBD2 (5 bases). Trimming removed 5 bases from V and 4 bases from J, with 20 bases in between. This CDR3 contains 17 residues. This CDR3 is CASSPIGVRLGTGELFF. For the CDR3, the DNA is TGTGCCAGCAGTCCCATCGGGGTCAGATTGGGCACCGGGGAGCTGTTTTTT.

This clonotype was picked up many times. The chain is built from TRBV5-1 and TRBJ2-2; no definite D call. The CDR3 runs to 15 residues. V lost 0 bases, J lost 3 bases, and 9 bases lay in between. CDR1 is SGHRS and CDR2 is YFSETQ in the germline V gene. The CDR3 DNA follows: TGCGCCAGCAGCTTGGTGACAAGATACACCGGGGAGCTGTTTTTT. It encodes CASSLVTRYTGELFF.

This chain uses TRBV7-9 with TRBJ1-2, with D tentatively TRBD1 (5 bases). Between the trimmed V and J ends, which lost 5 bases and 8 bases, there was a span of 24 bases. This CDR3 comprises 16 residues. Germline V gene data show CDR1 as SEHNR and CDR2 as FQNEAQ (reference sequence). The CDR3 loop is CASSPSFRDATNGYTF. CDR3 bases: TGTGCCAGCAGCCCTAGCTTCCGGGACGCGACTAACGGCTACACCTTC.